This passage covers 8 T cell receptor beta chains from one sample sequenced in a study of cytomegalovirus exposure and HLA in healthy donors. TCRdb's table, derived via immunoSEQ multiplex PCR, lists solely in-frame clones and lacks some. The table records about 140,000 clones, approximately 86% of them present only once. The sample comprised PBMCs. The receptors derive from a man aged 18 to 35 in good health and CMV-seropositive.

The rearrangement links TRBV5-4 to TRBJ2-7, with a tentative D call TRBD2 (5 bases). The ends were cut back, 0 bases at V and 12 bases at J, with 16 bases in the middle. CDR3 size: 13 residues. The V gene's germline CDR1 is SGHNT and CDR2 YYREEE (reference sequence). CDR3 coding DNA: TGTGCCAGCAGCTTGGTAAATACCGCGGACTGGTACTTC. Translating gives CASSLVNTADWYF.

J is TRBJ2-7 and V is TRBV25-1, with D perhaps matching TRBD2 (6 bases). CDR3 size: 14 residues. V lost 2 bases and J 4 bases, leaving 12 bases between the germline ends. Germline CDR1 is MGHDK and CDR2 is SYGVNS. The CDR3 DNA follows: TGTGCCAGCAGTGAAAGGCTAGCGTCGTACGAGCAGTACTTC. It encodes CASSERLASYEQYF.

The chain is built from TRBV10-3 and TRBJ2-3; 11 nucleotides match TRBD2. Germline V gene lookup returns CDR1 ENHRY and CDR2 SYGVKD. The V and J ends lost 3 bases and 7 bases, in that order; junction bases with no gene match: 6. The CDR3 has 15 amino acids. The CDR3 DNA reads as TGTGCCATCAGTGAAATAGCGGGAGGGCCTCATACGCAGTATTTT. Residues: CAISEIAGGPHTQYF.

The CDR3 here is CATQIGQQPLSYGYTF. CDR3 DNA sequence: TGTGCCACCCAGATAGGACAACAACCTCTTAGCTATGGCTACACCTTC. This chain uses TRBV7-9 with TRBJ1-2; a possible D gene is TRBD1 (5 bases). Germline V CDR1 and CDR2: SEHNR, FQNEAQ (reference sequence). CDR3 size: 16 residues. V dropped 10 bases and J dropped 4 bases, with 25 bases sitting between them. The variable domain in full, completed from reference TRBV7-9 and TRBJ1-2, reads DTGVSQNPRHKITKRGQNVTFRCDPISEHNRLYWYRQTLGQGPEFLTYFQNEAQLEKSRLLSDRFSAERPKGSFSTLEIQRTEQGDSAMYLCATQIGQQPLSYGYTFGSGTRLTVV.

This clone was seen a single time. This chain uses TRBV7-2 with TRBJ2-1; 7 nucleotides align to TRBD2. Germline loops: CDR1 SGHTA, CDR2 FQGNSA. V lost 1 base and J lost 5; bases outside the gene matches: 5. This CDR3 spans 15 amino acids. The DNA of the CDR3 is TGTGCCAGCAGCTTAGTGGGAGGGAGGAACAATGAGCAGTTCTTC. Translation gives CASSLVGGRNNEQFF. The full variable domain, rest sourced from reference TRBV7-2 and TRBJ2-1, is GAGVSQSPSNKVTEKGKDVELRCDPISGHTALYWYRQSLGQGLEFLIYFQGNSAPDKSGLPSDRFSAERTGGSVSTLTIQRTQQEDSAVYLCASSLVGGRNNEQFFGPGTRLTVL.

The gene calls are TRBV9 and TRBJ2-7, with TRBD1 matching over 8 bases. V shed 4 bases, J shed 4 bases, and the junction held 13 bases outside the gene matches. Germline CDR1 and CDR2: SGDLS and YYNGEE. The CDR3 is 16 residues long. This CDR3 reads CASSPRGGQGAYEQYF. Written as DNA, the CDR3 is TGTGCCAGCAGCCCCCGAGGAGGGCAGGGGGCGTACGAGCAGTACTTC.

V usage is TRBV7-8 and J usage is TRBJ1-1; tentative D call: TRBD1 (6 bases). The ends were cut back, 1 base at V and 1 base at J, with 13 bases in the middle. The CDR3 has 16 residues. CDR1 is SGHVS and CDR2 is FQNEAQ in the germline V gene. The CDR3 DNA follows: TGTGCCAGCAGCTTAGAGGGGGGGGAAAGGAACACTGAAGCTTTCTTT. Its protein is CASSLEGGERNTEAFF.

The gene calls are TRBV30 and TRBJ1-4; D not resolved. V was cut by 8 bases and J by 14 bases, with 18 bases left in between. There are 11 residues in the CDR3. CDR1 GTSNPN and CDR2 SVGIG come from the germline V gene (reference sequence). As DNA, the CDR3 is TGTGCCGGGGTAGAGGGAGTTAGTCTGTTTTTT. This encodes CAGVEGVSLFF.